The 29 T cell receptor beta chains listed next were all sequenced from one sample in a study of beta chain features in type 1 diabetes. TCRB transcripts that were expressed got sequenced, as all of the isolated RNA had been reverse transcribed. Generated by immunoSEQ multiplex PCR, the TCRdb table keeps only in-frame clones and is missing some. This sample yields 250,000 or so clones, of which 25% to 30% are seen a single time; roughly 4% belongs to the top ten. The sequenced sample was central memory CD4+ T cells from blood. The receptors stem from a man younger than 40 in good health.

The chain has TRBV11-2 and TRBJ2-1, with unresolved D. The CDR3 loop spans 12 amino acids. Germline-derived CDR1 and CDR2 are SGHAT and FQNNGV. The V gene lost 5 bases and the J gene lost 9 bases, with 11 bases spanning the gap. CDR3 nucleotide sequence: TGTGCCAGCAGCCACGTTTCCCTTGAGCAGTTCTTC. It encodes CASSHVSLEQFF.

The chain couples TRBV6-5 to TRBJ2-5; TRBD1 or TRBD2 may be the D gene (5 bases each). The CDR3 contains 15 residues. CDR1 and CDR2 (germline): MNHEY, SVGAGI. V was clipped by 5 bases and J by 5 bases, with 18 bases between them. CDR3 coding DNA: TGTGCCAGCAGTACGTCCCGGGGCCTGGGGGAGACCCAGTACTTC. This encodes CASSTSRGLGETQYF.

The rearrangement uses TRBV9 and TRBJ2-6, with a tentative D call TRBD2 (6 bases). V was clipped by 0 bases and J by 2 bases, with 15 bases between them. CDR1 is SGDLS and CDR2 is YYNGEE in the germline V gene. The CDR3 extends over 18 amino acids. CDR3: CASSVVSLGGPGANVLTF. For the CDR3, the DNA is TGTGCCAGCAGCGTAGTATCATTGGGGGGACCTGGGGCCAACGTCCTGACTTTC.

The V and J genes are TRBV5-6 and TRBJ2-4, with TRBD1 as a possible D gene (5 bases). Deletions cut 4 bases from V and 0 bases from J, with 11 bases between. The CDR3 sequence is 15 residues long. Germline CDR1 and CDR2: SGHDT and YYEEEE. The CDR3 DNA reads TGTGCCAGCAGCCCCCGACAGTTAGCCAAAAACATTCAGTACTTC. Translating it yields CASSPRQLAKNIQYF.

This chain joins TRBV5-6 and TRBJ1-2, with D possibly TRBD1 on 5 matching bases. Trimming took off 4 bases at V and 3 bases at J, with 13 bases between the two ends. This CDR3 has 14 residues. CDR1 is SGHDT and CDR2 is YYEEEE in the germline V gene. CDR3 sequence: CASSRSTVDYGYTF. The CDR3 DNA sequence: TGTGCCAGCAGCCGCTCGACAGTTGACTATGGCTACACCTTC.

The chain couples TRBV5-1 to TRBJ2-6; maybe TRBD2 (5 bases). Trimming removed 6 bases at V and 0 bases at J, with 16 bases between. Looked up from germline, CDR1 is SGHRS and CDR2 is YFSETQ. The CDR3 length is 17 residues. CDR3 loop: CASKEDSWSSGANVLTF. In nucleotides, the CDR3 is TGCGCCAGCAAAGAGGACTCCTGGTCCTCTGGGGCCAACGTCCTGACTTTC.

The sample holds a few counts of this clone. The chain combines TRBV27 with TRBJ2-1, with TRBD2 matching 9 bases. The V gene end was trimmed by 6 bases and the J gene end by 10 bases; junction bases not matched to a gene: 7. The CDR3 contains 13 residues. Germline V gene data show CDR1 as MNHEY and CDR2 as SMNVEV (reference sequence). In DNA form, the CDR3 reads TGTGCCAGCAGAGGCGGGGGGGCGAGGGAGCAGTTCTTC. It codes for CASRGGGAREQFF.

The J gene is TRBJ2-5, the V gene TRBV9; D is undetermined. Germline assignment: CDR1 SGDLS and CDR2 YYNGEE. The CDR3 totals 16 residues. The V and J ends lost 4 bases and 5 bases respectively, with 21 bases between them. CDR3 sequence: CASSPSGSTVGETQYF. The CDR3 DNA sequence: TGTGCCAGCAGCCCCTCCGGATCCACGGTAGGGGAGACCCAGTACTTC.

This clone was picked up a small number of times. V is TRBV2 and J is TRBJ1-2; D gene uncertain. Trimming stripped 8 bases from V and 5 bases from J, with 18 bases between. Germline CDR1 SNHLY, CDR2 FYNNEI. The CDR3 contains 14 residues. CDR3 sequence: CASVQEGAGYGYTF. CDR3 bases: TGTGCCAGCGTCCAAGAGGGCGCCGGTTATGGCTACACCTTC.

The chain combines TRBV7-2 with TRBJ1-5; the D gene is possibly TRBD1 (6 bases). The CDR3 is made up of 16 amino acids. V dropped 2 bases and J dropped 2 bases, with 13 bases sitting between them. CDR1 SGHTA and CDR2 FQGNSA come from the germline V gene. CDR3: CASSLYAPGGNQPQHF. For the CDR3, the DNA is TGTGCCAGCAGCTTATACGCCCCAGGGGGCAATCAGCCCCAGCATTTT. Supplemented by reference TRBV7-2 and TRBJ1-5, the full variable domain reads GAGVSQSPSNKVTEKGKDVELRCDPISGHTALYWYRQSLGQGLEFLIYFQGNSAPDKSGLPSDRFSAERTGGSVSTLTIQRTQQEDSAVYLCASSLYAPGGNQPQHFGDGTRLSIL.

The gene calls are TRBV25-1 and TRBJ2-1; D may be TRBD1 or TRBD2 (6 bases each). The CDR3 sequence is 16 residues long. The V end was cut by 1 base, the J end by 5 bases, with 15 bases between. Germline CDR1 MGHDK, CDR2 SYGVNS. The CDR3 region has the DNA TGTGCCAGCAGTGAATCTGGAACGGGGGCCCACAATGAGCAGTTCTTC. Translation: CASSESGTGAHNEQFF.

J is TRBJ2-7 and V is TRBV15; 7 bases align to TRBD1. There are 16 residues in the CDR3. CDR1 and CDR2 from the germline V gene are LNHNV and YYDKDF (reference sequence). V trimming: 3 bases; J trimming: 0 bases; junction bases outside the gene matches: 8. CDR3: CATSSEGGYSSYEQYF. The CDR3 region has the DNA TGTGCCACCAGCAGTGAAGGGGGCTATAGCTCCTACGAGCAGTACTTC.

In its sample, this clone was seen once. The chain is built from TRBV11-2 and TRBJ2-7; TRBD2 aligns across 13 bases. The germline V gene has CDR1 SGHAT and CDR2 FQNNGV. The CDR3 is made up of 16 amino acids. The junction had 8 bases not matched to a gene; V was cut back by 6 bases and J by 3 bases. The CDR3, as DNA: TGTGCCAGCAGATCACCGGGACTAGCGGGAAACTACGAGCAGTACTTC. Its translation: CASRSPGLAGNYEQYF.

The gene calls are TRBV10-2 and TRBJ2-2, with D perhaps TRBD1 (6 bases). Germline CDR1 is WSHSY and CDR2 is SAAADI. The CDR3 is 13 residues long. V lost 7 bases and J lost 4, with 10 bases in between. In DNA, the CDR3 is TGCGCCAGCACTTGGACAGTCACCGGGGAGCTGTTTTTT. Translation gives CASTWTVTGELFF.

This clone was counted a few times. Other DNA variants within this sample encode the same CDR3. The V gene is TRBV5-1, the J gene TRBJ2-3, with D possibly TRBD1 on 5 matching bases. This CDR3 comprises 13 residues. With 7 bases removed from V and 0 bases from J, the gap between germline ends came to 9 bases. The germline gives CDR1 SGHRS, CDR2 YFSETQ. The CDR3 DNA reads as TGCGCCAGCGGGGCAACTAGCACAGATACGCAGTATTTT. This codes for CASGATSTDTQYF.

There are a few counts of this clone. The J gene is TRBJ1-4, the V gene TRBV30; a weak D match, TRBD1 (5 bases). CDR3 length: 13 residues. CDR1 and CDR2 (germline): GTSNPN, SVGIG (reference sequence). Trimming took off 0 bases at V and 7 bases at J, with 9 bases between the two ends. The CDR3, as DNA: TGTGCCTGGAGTGTCAAGGGGATTGAAAAACTGTTTTTT. It yields the protein CAWSVKGIEKLFF. Full variable domain (rest looked up from reference TRBV30 and TRBJ1-4): SQTIHQWPATLVQPVGSPLSLECTVEGTSNPNLYWYRQAAGRGLQLLFYSVGIGQISSEVPQNLSASRPQDRQFILSSKKLLLSDSGFYLCAWSVKGIEKLFFGSGTQLSVL.

Only a few counts were recorded for this clone. This chain links TRBV14 with TRBJ2-1; D possibly corresponds to TRBD2 (6 bases). V gave up 4 bases and J gave up 5 bases, with 24 bases separating them. The CDR3 runs 18 residues. Germline assignment: CDR1 SGHDN and CDR2 FVKESK. DNA for the CDR3: TGTGCCAGCAGCCCGGGTCCATTCCTAGCGACATACAACAATGAGCAGTTCTTC. Protein: CASSPGPFLATYNNEQFF.

The V gene is TRBV30, the J gene TRBJ2-2; D gene uncertain. V shed 0 bases and J shed 4 bases, with 9 bases lying between them. The CDR3 is 14 amino acids. The germline V gene encodes CDR1 GTSNPN and CDR2 SVGIG (reference sequence). CDR3 sequence: CAWSVGSRTGELFF. The DNA of the CDR3 is TGTGCCTGGAGTGTCGGTTCGCGCACCGGGGAGCTGTTTTTT. Filled out from reference TRBV30 and TRBJ2-2, the complete variable domain reads SQTIHQWPATLVQPVGSPLSLECTVEGTSNPNLYWYRQAAGRGLQLLFYSVGIGQISSEVPQNLSASRPQDRQFILSSKKLLLSDSGFYLCAWSVGSRTGELFFGEGSRLTVL.

This sequence joins TRBV30 and TRBJ1-4; D may be TRBD1 (6 bases). Germline loops: CDR1 GTSNPN, CDR2 SVGIG (reference sequence). This CDR3 has 14 residues. The V and J ends lost 4 bases and 0 bases respectively, with 9 bases between them. As DNA, the CDR3 is TGTGCCTGGACGACAGGTGCAACTAATGAAAAACTGTTTTTT. It encodes CAWTTGATNEKLFF.

The rearrangement links TRBV10-3 to TRBJ2-1; 8 bases fit TRBD2. V lost 5 bases to trimming and J lost 3 bases; unmatched junction nucleotides: 3. The CDR3 has 14 amino acids. Germline-derived CDR1 and CDR2 are ENHRY and SYGVKD. The CDR3 protein is CAISTGLDYNEQFF. The CDR3 nucleotides read TGTGCCATCAGTACGGGACTAGACTACAATGAGCAGTTCTTC.

At least ten counts were recorded for this clone. This chain uses TRBV15 with TRBJ2-1; TRBD2 aligns across 8 bases. The CDR3 covers 16 residues. Trimming took 3 bases from V and 0 from J; bases not matched to a gene: 4. From germline, CDR1 is LNHNV and CDR2 YYDKDF (reference sequence). CDR3 amino acids: CATSSRAGVSYNEQFF. DNA of the CDR3: TGTGCCACCAGCAGCCGAGCGGGGGTCTCCTACAATGAGCAGTTCTTC.

This clone occurred a few times. The rearrangement joins TRBV19 to TRBJ1-1, with a tentative D call TRBD1 (6 bases). Trimming shortened V by 3 bases and J by 0 bases, and 14 bases separated the two germline ends. From germline, CDR1 is LNHDA and CDR2 SQIVND (reference sequence). This CDR3 region has 16 residues. CDR3 loop: CASSIETGRMNTEAFF. In DNA form, the CDR3 reads TGTGCCAGTAGTATCGAAACAGGGCGCATGAACACTGAAGCTTTCTTT.

This clone was seen a handful of times. This chain joins TRBV6-5 and TRBJ1-1, with D perhaps matching TRBD1 (6 bases). The V gene's germline CDR1 is MNHEY and CDR2 SVGAGI. V lost 5 bases, J lost 0 bases, and 7 bases lay in between. This CDR3 spans 13 amino acids. For the CDR3, the DNA is TGTGCCAGCAGTACAGGGTTGAACACTGAAGCTTTCTTT. As protein: CASSTGLNTEAFF.

This clone came up a few times. The gene calls are TRBV5-4 and TRBJ2-1, with TRBD1 matching over 10 bases. Germline assignment: CDR1 SGHNT and CDR2 YYREEE (reference sequence). V was pared by 0 bases and J by 7 bases, with 4 bases of the junction left unmatched. The CDR3 is 15 residues long. The CDR3 DNA follows: TGTGCCAGCAGCTTGGGACAGGGGGCGCCGAATGAGCAGTTCTTC. Encoded protein: CASSLGQGAPNEQFF.

This clone was seen once. The CDR3, as DNA: TGTGCCATCAGTGGGACTAGCGGGCTCCCTATCACAGATACGCAGTATTTT. Protein: CAISGTSGLPITDTQYF. This chain joins TRBV10-3 and TRBJ2-3, with TRBD2 identical over 11 bases. Germline V lookup: CDR1 ENHRY, CDR2 SYGVKD. After removal of 4 bases from V and 2 bases from J, the junction contained 8 bases not matched to a gene. This CDR3 comprises 17 residues.

The chain couples TRBV6-5 to TRBJ2-7; the match to TRBD1 covers 8 bases. V trimming: 5 bases; J trimming: 5 bases; junction bases outside the gene matches: 2. This CDR3 region has 12 residues. Per germline, CDR1 MNHEY and CDR2 SVGAGI. CDR3 sequence reads: CASSEQGDEQYF. The CDR3 coding sequence is TGTGCCAGCAGTGAACAGGGGGACGAGCAGTACTTC.

This clone was seen a handful of times. The chain uses TRBV6-5 and TRBJ1-5, with 8 positions matching TRBD1. The CDR3 totals 15 residues. V shed 2 bases, J shed 3 bases, and the junction held 3 bases outside the gene matches. From germline, CDR1 is MNHEY and CDR2 SVGAGI. CDR3 sequence (DNA): TGTGCCAGCAGTTACGGACAGGGCCACAATCAGCCCCAGCATTTT. Translated: CASSYGQGHNQPQHF.

This clone has a handful of counts. The rearrangement joins TRBV10-3 to TRBJ1-6, with D possibly matching TRBD1 (6 bases). The CDR3 runs 15 residues. Trimming shortened V by 3 bases and J by 2 bases, and 8 bases separated the two germline ends. The V gene's germline CDR1 is ENHRY and CDR2 SYGVKD. The CDR3 bases are TGTGCCATCAGTGAAGAGGGGGCCTATAATTCACCCCTCCACTTT. Amino acids: CAISEEGAYNSPLHF.

J is TRBJ2-1 and V is TRBV2, with TRBD2 matching 8 bases. Germline lookup yields CDR1 SNHLY and CDR2 FYNNEI. This CDR3 has 14 amino acids. Germline trimming cut 4 bases from V and 7 bases from J; bases unmatched to any gene: 6. The CDR3 here is CASSAASGPNEQFF. The CDR3 DNA sequence: TGTGCCAGCAGTGCGGCTAGCGGGCCAAATGAGCAGTTCTTC.